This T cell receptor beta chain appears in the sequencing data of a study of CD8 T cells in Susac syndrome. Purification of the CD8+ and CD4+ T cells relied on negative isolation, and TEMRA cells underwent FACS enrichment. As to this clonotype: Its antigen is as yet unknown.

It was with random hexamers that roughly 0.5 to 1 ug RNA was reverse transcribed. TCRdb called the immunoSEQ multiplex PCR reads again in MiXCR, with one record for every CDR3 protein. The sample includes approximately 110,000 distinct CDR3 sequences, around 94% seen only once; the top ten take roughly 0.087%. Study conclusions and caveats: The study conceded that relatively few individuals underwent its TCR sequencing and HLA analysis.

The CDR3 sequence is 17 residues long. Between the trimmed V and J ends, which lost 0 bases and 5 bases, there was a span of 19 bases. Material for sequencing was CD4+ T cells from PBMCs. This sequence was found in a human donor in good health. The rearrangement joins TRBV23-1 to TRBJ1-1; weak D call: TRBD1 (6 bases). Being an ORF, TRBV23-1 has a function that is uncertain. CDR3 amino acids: CASSQSRDGGRKTEAFF. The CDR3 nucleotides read TGCGCCAGCAGTCAATCCAGGGACGGGGGGCGCAAGACTGAAGCTTTCTTT.